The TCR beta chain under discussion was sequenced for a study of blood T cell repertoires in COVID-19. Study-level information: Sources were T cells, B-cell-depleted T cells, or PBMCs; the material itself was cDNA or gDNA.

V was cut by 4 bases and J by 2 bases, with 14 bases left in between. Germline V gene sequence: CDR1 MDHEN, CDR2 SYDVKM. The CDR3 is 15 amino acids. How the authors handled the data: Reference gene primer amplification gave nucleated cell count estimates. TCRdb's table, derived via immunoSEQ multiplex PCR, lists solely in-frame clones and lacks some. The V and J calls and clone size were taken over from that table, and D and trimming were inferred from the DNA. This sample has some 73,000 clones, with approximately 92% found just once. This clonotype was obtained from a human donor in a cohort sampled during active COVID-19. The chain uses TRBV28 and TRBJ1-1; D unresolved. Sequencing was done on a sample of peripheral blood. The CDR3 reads CASSSTRGLNTEAFF. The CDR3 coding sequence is TGTGCCAGCAGTTCAACCCGAGGGCTCAACACTGAAGCTTTCTTT.